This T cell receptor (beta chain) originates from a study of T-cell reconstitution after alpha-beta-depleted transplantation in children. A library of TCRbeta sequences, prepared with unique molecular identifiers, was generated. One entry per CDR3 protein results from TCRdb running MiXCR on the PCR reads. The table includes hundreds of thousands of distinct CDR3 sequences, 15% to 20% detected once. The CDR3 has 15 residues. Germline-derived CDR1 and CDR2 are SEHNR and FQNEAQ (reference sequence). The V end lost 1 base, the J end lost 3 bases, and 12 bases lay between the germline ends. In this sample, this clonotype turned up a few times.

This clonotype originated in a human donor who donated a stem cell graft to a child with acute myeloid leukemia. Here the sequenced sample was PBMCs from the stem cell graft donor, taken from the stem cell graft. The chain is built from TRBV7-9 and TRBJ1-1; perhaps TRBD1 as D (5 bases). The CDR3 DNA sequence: TGTGCCAGCAGCTTAGTCCAGGGAGCAGACACTGAAGCTTTCTTT. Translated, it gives CASSLVQGADTEAFF.